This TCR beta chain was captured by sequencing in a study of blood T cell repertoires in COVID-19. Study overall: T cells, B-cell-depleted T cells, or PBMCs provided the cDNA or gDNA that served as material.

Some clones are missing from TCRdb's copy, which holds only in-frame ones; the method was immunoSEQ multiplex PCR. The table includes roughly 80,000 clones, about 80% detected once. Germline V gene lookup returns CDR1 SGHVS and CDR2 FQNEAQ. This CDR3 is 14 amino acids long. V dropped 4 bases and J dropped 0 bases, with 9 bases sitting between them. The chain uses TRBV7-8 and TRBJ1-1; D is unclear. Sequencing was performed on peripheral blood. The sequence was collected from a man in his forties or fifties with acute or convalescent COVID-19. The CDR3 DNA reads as TGTGCCAGCAGCTCCCCCCCAGTGAACACTGAAGCTTTCTTT. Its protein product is CASSSPPVNTEAFF.